One sample yielded the 20 T cell receptor beta chains listed below, sequenced in a study of long-term antiretroviral therapy in people with HIV. With survey level as its setting, the immunoSEQ assay was v3.0. Sequencing used immunoSEQ multiplex PCR; TCRdb keeps in-frame clones, though not all of them. The table lists around 34,000 clones, around 74% of them singletons. Sequences were derived from unsorted PBMCs, sampled 3 years after starting antiretroviral therapy. The receptors were gathered from a man aged 50 to 59 with HIV.

This clone was counted a few times. The J gene is TRBJ2-2, the V gene TRBV9, with 8 bases matching TRBD2. V lost 0 bases, J lost 6 bases, and 1 base stayed unmatched. CDR1 is SGDLS, CDR2 YYNGEE, per germline. There are 14 residues in the CDR3. The CDR3 nucleotides read TGTGCCAGCAGCGTAGCAGCGGGAGCCGGGGAGCTGTTTTTT. This encodes CASSVAAGAGELFF.

This rearrangement joins TRBV5-1 to TRBJ2-7, with TRBD1 identical over 7 bases. The CDR3 consists of 14 residues. V was pared by 0 bases and J by 3 bases, with 3 bases of the junction left unmatched. The V gene's germline CDR1 is SGHRS and CDR2 YFSETQ. CDR3 sequence: CASSLAGTDYEQYF. Here the CDR3 DNA reads TGCGCCAGCAGCTTGGCCGGGACAGACTACGAGCAGTACTTC.

V gene TRBV6-5 combines with J gene TRBJ1-5; the D gene is possibly TRBD1 (5 bases). Germline CDR1 is MNHEY and CDR2 is SVGAGI. V lost 5 bases to trimming and J lost 2 bases, with 13 bases between them. CDR3 size: 15 residues. CDR3 nucleotide sequence: TGTGCCAGCAGTGACTTATCGGGGGGCAATCAGCCCCAGCATTTT. It is translated as CASSDLSGGNQPQHF.

This clone was seen only once. The V and J genes are TRBV9 and TRBJ2-5; TRBD2 is a possible D gene (6 bases). Per the germline V gene, CDR1 is SGDLS and CDR2 is YYNGEE. There are 14 residues in the CDR3. V lost 2 bases and J 5 bases, leaving 13 bases between the germline ends. CDR3 bases: TGTGCCAGCAGCGTGGAGGGCCGTGGGGAGACCCAGTACTTC. It translates to CASSVEGRGETQYF.

This sequence joins TRBV29-1 and TRBJ1-1; tentatively, D is TRBD1 (6 bases). The CDR3 contains 14 residues. The germline V and J ends were trimmed by 6 bases and 5 bases, with 19 bases remaining between them. Germline V gene data show CDR1 as SQVTM and CDR2 as ANQGSEA. As DNA, the CDR3 is TGCAGCGTGGCACAGGGCACCCGGGGGACTGAAGCTTTCTTT. Protein product: CSVAQGTRGTEAFF.

V is TRBV1 and J is TRBJ2-3; TRBD2 is the table's D call and was not checked against the DNA. TRBV1 is noted as a pseudogene. The CDR3 runs 18 residues. CDR3 protein: CTSSQDILGGPVKDTQYF. As DNA, the CDR3 is TGCACCAGCAGCCAAGATATACTGGGAGGGCCTGTGAAAGATACGCAGTATTTT.

The chain combines TRBV4-3 with TRBJ1-2; no clear D gene. The germline gives CDR1 LGHNA, CDR2 YSLEER. Trimming left V 3 bases short and J 4 bases short, with 15 bases between. The CDR3 totals 15 residues. CDR3 in amino acids: CASSQAPEGSYGYTF. The CDR3 nucleotides read TGCGCCAGCAGCCAGGCCCCCGAGGGTTCCTATGGCTACACCTTC.

This clone was found a few times. The chain uses TRBV14 and TRBJ2-7; a possible D gene is TRBD1 (5 bases). There are 14 residues in the CDR3. CDR1 is SGHDN, CDR2 FVKESK, per germline. Deletions cut 0 bases from V and 3 bases from J, with 9 bases between. The CDR3 is CASSQESGLYEQYF. The DNA for the CDR3 is TGTGCCAGCAGCCAAGAGTCAGGGCTCTACGAGCAGTACTTC.

The J gene is TRBJ2-5, the V gene TRBV7-8; D may be TRBD2 (6 bases). Trimming removed 7 bases at V and 5 bases at J, with 11 bases between. The CDR3 is 12 amino acids. Germline V gene lookup returns CDR1 SGHVS and CDR2 FQNEAQ. CDR3 in amino acids: CASTGVGETQYF. The CDR3 DNA reads TGTGCCAGCACGGGGGTAGGGGAGACCCAGTACTTC.

The chain links TRBV9 to TRBJ2-6, with a possible D match to TRBD1 (6 bases). Germline CDR1 and CDR2: SGDLS and YYNGEE. The CDR3 contains 17 residues. Trimming pared 3 bases from V and 2 bases from J, leaving 15 bases between. The CDR3 DNA reads TGTGCCAGCAGCGACCGGGACATTTCTACTGGGGCCAACGTCCTGACTTTC. Translation: CASSDRDISTGANVLTF.

With respect to this clone: This sample also contains other DNA sequences that code for the same CDR3. This chain links TRBV30 with TRBJ1-5; TRBD1 agrees at 7 bases. J was trimmed by 4 bases and V by 3 bases; bases with no gene match: 3. The germline V gene has CDR1 GTSNPN and CDR2 SVGIG (reference sequence). The CDR3 runs to 13 residues. The CDR3 DNA follows: TGTGCCTGGAGCGTACAGGGGAATCAGCCCCAGCATTTT. It translates to CAWSVQGNQPQHF.

The genes are TRBV7-2 and TRBJ2-7; 16 bases line up with TRBD2. Germline V gene sequence: CDR1 SGHTA, CDR2 FQGNSA. V was pared by 5 bases and J by 5 bases, with 9 bases of the junction left unmatched. The CDR3 has 17 residues. The CDR3 sequence: CASSMGLAGGPLDEQYF. Here the CDR3 DNA reads TGTGCCAGCAGCATGGGACTAGCGGGAGGGCCCCTCGACGAGCAGTACTTC.

The chain carries TRBV13 and TRBJ2-5; tentatively, D is TRBD2 (7 bases). Germline V gene data show CDR1 as PRHDT and CDR2 as FYEKMQ (reference sequence). The CDR3 contains 14 residues. V gave up 5 bases and J gave up 5 bases, with 15 bases separating them. The CDR3: CASSPVGGDETQYF. The CDR3 DNA follows: TGTGCCAGCAGCCCGGTAGGGGGGGACGAGACCCAGTACTTC. Full variable domain (outside the CDR3, taken from reference TRBV13 and TRBJ2-5): AAGVIQSPRHLIKEKRETATLKCYPIPRHDTVYWYQQGPGQDPQFLISFYEKMQSDKGSIPDRFSAQQFSDYHSELNMSSLELGDSALYFCASSPVGGDETQYFGPGTRLLVL.

The chain uses TRBV7-2 and TRBJ2-7; 12 bases map to TRBD2. The CDR3 loop spans 15 amino acids. CDR1 and CDR2 from the germline V gene are SGHTA and FQGNSA. After removal of 4 bases from V and 5 bases from J, the junction contained 6 bases not matched to a gene. The CDR3 here is CASSSLAGGDDEQYF. CDR3 DNA sequence: TGTGCCAGCAGCTCGCTAGCGGGGGGGGACGACGAGCAGTACTTC. The variable domain in full, with the rest retrieved from reference TRBV7-2 and TRBJ2-7, is GAGVSQSPSNKVTEKGKDVELRCDPISGHTALYWYRQSLGQGLEFLIYFQGNSAPDKSGLPSDRFSAERTGGSVSTLTIQRTQQEDSAVYLCASSSLAGGDDEQYFGPGTRLTVT.

This chain uses TRBV27 with TRBJ2-2, with D unclear. Trimming cost V 2 bases and J 5 bases, with 12 bases left between them. This CDR3 contains 15 residues. Germline V lookup: CDR1 MNHEY, CDR2 SMNVEV (reference sequence). The CDR3 is CASSLGRVETGELFF. CDR3 DNA sequence: TGTGCCAGCAGTTTAGGACGGGTGGAGACCGGGGAGCTGTTTTTT.

V usage is TRBV6-6 and J usage is TRBJ2-7; the match to TRBD2 covers 8 bases. J lost 6 bases, V lost 2 bases, and 6 bases had no gene match. There are 14 residues in the CDR3. The germline CDR1 and CDR2 sequences are MNHNY and SVGAGI (reference sequence). The CDR3 protein is CASSYGREGGEQYF. Here the CDR3 DNA reads TGTGCCAGCAGTTACGGCCGGGAGGGAGGCGAGCAGTACTTC.

The J gene is TRBJ2-1, the V gene TRBV5-4; perhaps TRBD1 as D (6 bases). In germline, CDR1 is SGHNT, CDR2 YYREEE (reference sequence). The CDR3 extends over 16 amino acids. The V end was cut by 0 bases, the J end by 0 bases, with 10 bases between. The DNA of the CDR3 is TGTGCCAGCAGCTTGGCCGGGACAAGCTCCTACAATGAGCAGTTCTTC. It yields the protein CASSLAGTSSYNEQFF.

The chain employs TRBV14 and TRBJ2-5; TRBD2 agrees at 14 bases. Per germline, CDR1 SGHDN and CDR2 FVKESK. There are 16 residues in the CDR3. With V trimmed by 3 bases and J by 4 bases, 4 bases remained unmatched. Here the CDR3 reads CASSQIGLAGGETQYF. The DNA for the CDR3 is TGTGCCAGCAGCCAGATCGGACTAGCGGGGGGAGAGACCCAGTACTTC.

CDR3 sequence reads: CASSGWVARNTEAFF. The CDR3 DNA reads TGTGCCAGCAGTGGTTGGGTGGCACGGAACACTGAAGCTTTCTTT. The chain links TRBV6-1 to TRBJ1-1; D is uncertain. CDR3 size: 15 residues. Deletions cut 4 bases from V and 1 base from J, with 13 bases between. CDR1 is MNHNS, CDR2 SASEGT, per germline.

This chain links TRBV7-6 with TRBJ2-3, with TRBD1 as a possible D gene (5 bases). The CDR3 is made up of 14 amino acids. V was shortened by 1 base and J by 4 bases, with 9 bases between the two germline ends. Looked up from germline, CDR1 is SGHVS and CDR2 is FNYEAQ. The CDR3 DNA sequence: TGTGCCAGCAGCTTAGTATTAGGGGCAGATACGCAGTATTTT. Its protein is CASSLVLGADTQYF.